Below are 23 T cell receptor beta chains sequenced from a single sample in a study of cytomegalovirus exposure and HLA in healthy donors. 60 Vbeta and 13 Jbeta primers were used in PCR. Produced via immunoSEQ multiplex PCR; TCRdb's table is partial and in-frame only. The profile shows 130,000 or so clones, roughly 77% of them singletons. The sequenced sample was PBMCs. These receptors all stem from a man in his forties in good health and CMV-seronegative.

In its sample, this clone was seen a few times. One end of the junction fails to match germline, which may point to a read error. V is TRBV7-9 and J is TRBJ2-7; tentative D call: TRBD1 (6 bases). The CDR3 is 13 residues long. In germline, CDR1 is SEHNR, CDR2 FQNEAQ (reference sequence). DNA of the CDR3: TGTTCCAGCAGATCCAGGGGATCCTACGAGCAGTACTTC. Translation: CSSRSRGSYEQYF.

The chain carries TRBV6-6 and TRBJ2-3; 8 bases map to TRBD2. CDR1 is MNHNY and CDR2 is SVGAGI in the germline V gene (reference sequence). The length of the CDR3 is 16 residues. The J segment lost 4 bases and the V segment lost 10 bases, leaving 16 bases of the junction unmatched. CDR3 amino acids: CATLPRGGAPSDTQYF. As DNA, the CDR3 is TGTGCCACCCTCCCTCGGGGGGGGGCCCCATCAGATACGCAGTATTTT.

The gene calls are TRBV19 and TRBJ1-2; D remains unclear. CDR3 length: 14 amino acids. In germline, CDR1 is LNHDA, CDR2 SQIVND (reference sequence). The V and J ends lost 3 bases and 8 bases respectively, with 16 bases between them. The CDR3 here is CASSMIRSQRGYTF. CDR3 DNA: TGTGCCAGTAGTATGATACGGTCCCAGAGGGGCTACACCTTC.

This chain connects TRBV7-3 to TRBJ1-4; possible D gene TRBD1, 5 bases. The V end lost 2 bases, the J end lost 4 bases, and 17 bases lay between the germline ends. The CDR3 consists of 17 residues. Germline loops: CDR1 SGHTA, CDR2 FQGTGA. CDR3 amino acids: CASSLGQGGIFNEKLFF. CDR3 bases: TGTGCCAGCAGCTTAGGGCAGGGAGGGATTTTTAATGAAAAACTGTTTTTT.

This clone was found many times. The V and J genes are TRBV2 and TRBJ1-5; tentative D call: TRBD1 (5 bases). Trimming removed 7 bases from V and 0 bases from J, with 13 bases in between. The CDR3 consists of 15 residues. CDR1 and CDR2 (germline): SNHLY, FYNNEI. The CDR3 region is CASTSDRSSNQPQHF. Here the CDR3 DNA reads TGTGCCAGCACCTCAGACAGATCTAGCAATCAGCCCCAGCATTTT.

The genes are TRBV19 and TRBJ2-5, with D maybe TRBD2 (5 bases). From germline, CDR1 is LNHDA and CDR2 SQIVND (reference sequence). V lost 5 bases to trimming and J lost 5 bases, with 18 bases between them. The CDR3 contains 15 residues. This chain's CDR3 is CASSSLAGSSETQYF. The CDR3, as DNA: TGTGCCAGTAGTTCTCTAGCCGGCAGTTCGGAGACCCAGTACTTC.

The V call is TRBV2, the J call TRBJ1-2; weak D call: TRBD1 (5 bases). With 4 bases removed from V and 4 bases from J, the gap between germline ends came to 16 bases. From germline, CDR1 is SNHLY and CDR2 FYNNEI. The length of the CDR3 is 15 residues. The CDR3 DNA reads TGTGCCAGCAGTGGAGTCCGGCAGGGAACCTATGGCTACACCTTC. It codes for CASSGVRQGTYGYTF.

This chain connects TRBV25-1 to TRBJ1-1; TRBD1 aligns across 8 bases. Trimming at V came to 3 bases and at J to 3 bases, leaving 6 bases not matched to a gene. This CDR3 region has 15 residues. Germline V gene sequence: CDR1 MGHDK, CDR2 SYGVNS. This chain's CDR3 is CASSDPSTGDTEAFF. In DNA, the CDR3 is TGTGCCAGCAGTGACCCGTCGACAGGGGACACTGAAGCTTTCTTT.

The chain joins TRBV6-5 to TRBJ1-5, with 8 bases that match TRBD1. Germline CDR1 reads MNHEY; CDR2 reads SVGAGI. V trimming: 4 bases; J trimming: 5 bases; junction bases outside the gene matches: 7. The CDR3 length is 15 residues. Written as DNA, the CDR3 is TGTGCCAGCAGTTCCAACAGGGGGTACGATCAGCCCCAGCATTTT. Protein product: CASSSNRGYDQPQHF.

This clone was recorded once. The chain links TRBV29-1 to TRBJ2-4; 7 nucleotides agree with TRBD2. From germline, CDR1 is SQVTM and CDR2 ANQGSEA. CDR3 length: 14 amino acids. Trimming removed 7 bases from V and 6 bases from J; junction bases left unmatched: 12. The CDR3 coding sequence is TGCAGCGCCGCCCAGGGCGGGGGTCCAAACATTCAGTACTTC. Protein: CSAAQGGGPNIQYF.

The V gene is TRBV27, the J gene TRBJ2-2, with a weak D call TRBD2 (5 bases). The V gene lost 6 bases and the J gene lost 8 bases, with 16 bases spanning the gap. The CDR3 has 14 amino acids. The germline gives CDR1 MNHEY, CDR2 SMNVEV (reference sequence). CDR3: CASSPGLVRGELFF. The DNA of the CDR3 is TGTGCCAGCAGCCCCGGACTGGTCAGGGGGGAGCTGTTTTTT.

The CDR3 region is CASSRDASSGNTIYF. In DNA, the CDR3 is TGTGCCAGCTCGCGGGACGCTAGCTCTGGAAACACCATATATTTT. The chain carries TRBV18 and TRBJ1-3; a weak D match, TRBD1 (5 bases). Looked up from germline, CDR1 is KGHSH and CDR2 is LQKENI. Trimming took off 6 bases at V and 0 bases at J, with 12 bases between the two ends. The CDR3 loop spans 15 amino acids.

The chain is built from TRBV4-2 and TRBJ2-5; the D is unclear. The germline V gene encodes CDR1 LGHNA and CDR2 YNFKEQ. V was cut by 0 bases and J by 4 bases, with 6 bases left in between. The CDR3 runs 13 residues. CDR3 in amino acids: CASSQDSSETQYF. CDR3 DNA sequence: TGTGCCAGCAGCCAAGACAGTTCAGAGACCCAGTACTTC.

V and J are TRBV6-5 and TRBJ2-7, with 8 bases lining up with TRBD1. The CDR3 extends over 16 amino acids. Germline V CDR1 and CDR2: MNHEY, SVGAGI. J gave up 2 bases and V 0 bases, and 6 bases lay outside the gene matches. The CDR3 reads CASSYSSTGGTYEQYF. The CDR3 DNA sequence: TGTGCCAGCAGTTACTCGAGTACAGGGGGTACCTACGAGCAGTACTTC.

The V gene is TRBV19, the J gene TRBJ2-1; 7 bases map to TRBD1. J gave up 15 bases and V 4 bases, and 6 bases lay outside the gene matches. Germline loops: CDR1 LNHDA, CDR2 SQIVND (reference sequence). The CDR3 has 11 amino acids. The DNA for the CDR3 is TGTGCCAGTAGTACTAACAGGGGCCGGTTCTTC. This gives the protein CASSTNRGRFF.

J is TRBJ1-2 and V is TRBV21-1. TRBV21-1 is an annotated pseudogene. The CDR3 length is 16 residues. As DNA, the CDR3 is TGTGCCACCAAGCGGGTTTTGGGCGGGTTTAACTATGGCTACACCTTC. Amino acids: CATKRVLGGFNYGYTF.

V usage is TRBV18 and J usage is TRBJ2-7; D might be TRBD1 (5 bases). The CDR3 runs to 14 residues. Germline CDR1 reads KGHSH; CDR2 reads LQKENI. With 3 bases removed from V and 6 bases from J, the gap between germline ends came to 15 bases. The CDR3 sequence: CASSPRSGPSEQYF. CDR3 DNA sequence: TGTGCCAGCTCACCCCGGTCAGGGCCGTCCGAGCAGTACTTC.

The rearrangement joins TRBV2 to TRBJ2-5; possibly TRBD1 for D (5 bases). The CDR3 spans 12 residues. Germline V gene data show CDR1 as SNHLY and CDR2 as FYNNEI. V was pared by 6 bases and J by 5 bases, with 10 bases between. The CDR3 sequence: CASRISGETQYF. The CDR3, as DNA: TGTGCCAGCAGGATATCAGGGGAGACCCAGTACTTC.

The chain uses TRBV4-1 and TRBJ2-7, with D possibly being TRBD1 (6 bases). In germline, CDR1 is MGHRA, CDR2 YSYEKL. V shed 4 bases and J shed 1 base, with 17 bases lying between them. This CDR3 has 16 residues. The CDR3 protein is CASSRGPTGESYEQYF. In nucleotides, the CDR3 is TGCGCCAGCAGCCGGGGGCCGACAGGTGAATCCTACGAGCAGTACTTC.

To note about this clone: Other nucleotide sequences in the sample specify the same CDR3. This sequence joins TRBV30 and TRBJ2-5; D gene uncertain. CDR3 length: 13 amino acids. Per germline, CDR1 GTSNPN and CDR2 SVGIG (reference sequence). Trimming removed 0 bases at V and 5 bases at J, with 10 bases between. The CDR3 is CAWSVRVRETQYF. DNA for the CDR3: TGTGCCTGGAGTGTACGGGTAAGGGAGACCCAGTACTTC. The complete variable domain, with remaining parts taken from reference TRBV30 and TRBJ2-5, reads SQTIHQWPATLVQPVGSPLSLECTVEGTSNPNLYWYRQAAGRGLQLLFYSVGIGQISSEVPQNLSASRPQDRQFILSSKKLLLSDSGFYLCAWSVRVRETQYFGPGTRLLVL.

The chain uses TRBV4-3 and TRBJ1-1; D is possibly TRBD1 (5 bases). The germline gives CDR1 LGHNA, CDR2 YSLEER. This CDR3 is 16 amino acids long. The germline V and J ends were trimmed by 5 bases and 5 bases, with 21 bases remaining between them. The CDR3 is CASSKAIGHQGTEAFF. In DNA form, the CDR3 reads TGCGCCAGCAGCAAAGCCATAGGACATCAAGGAACTGAAGCTTTCTTT.

Written as DNA, the CDR3 is TGTGCCAGCACCGAACGGGACAGAGGAATCTATGGCTACACCTTC. This encodes CASTERDRGIYGYTF. The J gene is TRBJ1-2, the V gene TRBV6-6; TRBD1 aligns across 7 bases. Germline CDR1 is MNHNY and CDR2 is SVGAGI (reference sequence). This CDR3 comprises 15 residues. V lost 7 bases to trimming and J lost 4 bases; unmatched junction nucleotides: 12.

In DNA, the CDR3 is TGTGCCAGCAGCGCGCCACTTGACAGGGGGACTGGAAACACCATATATTTT. Its translation: CASSAPLDRGTGNTIYF. This chain joins TRBV9 and TRBJ1-3; 9 nucleotides align to TRBD1. The germline V gene has CDR1 SGDLS and CDR2 YYNGEE. CDR3 size: 17 residues. The junction had 9 bases not matched to a gene; V was cut back by 3 bases and J by 2 bases.